This is a list of T cell receptor beta chains from one sample in a study of shared clonotypes between healthy human individuals. This table comes from immunoSEQ multiplex PCR, and its TCRdb copy is limited to in-frame clones, with some not included. The table lists around 1.6 million clones, 98% of them singletons. Sequencing was performed on naive CD4+ T cells sorted from blood. The receptors derive from a young man in good health. Both conserved end residues are part of each CDR3. The D gene is left open where the match is weak. Clone size is shown for a subset of rows, as once, few, many or a class of expanded clone.

j_call: TRBJ1-1; clone_size: NA; d_call: NA; v_call: TRBV28; cdr3_nt: TGTGCCAGCAGTTTAGGGCGCGCTGGGGGCACTGAAGCTTTCTTT; cdr3_aa: CASSLGRAGGTEAFF
j_call: TRBJ2-7; clone_size: NA; d_call: TRBD1; v_call: TRBV5-1; cdr3_nt: TGCGCCAGCAGCTGGGACCGGGACAGGGTCTCCTACGAGCAGTACTTC; cdr3_aa: CASSWDRDRVSYEQYF
j_call: TRBJ2-3; clone_size: NA; d_call: NA; v_call: TRBV5-4; cdr3_nt: TGTGCCAGCAGCTTTCCAAGCACAGATACGCAGTATTTT; cdr3_aa: CASSFPSTDTQYF
j_call: TRBJ1-4; clone_size: NA; d_call: NA; v_call: TRBV29-1; cdr3_nt: TGCAGCGTTGAATTACTAAATGAAAAACTGTTTTTT; cdr3_aa: CSVELLNEKLFF
j_call: TRBJ1-1; clone_size: NA; d_call: NA; v_call: TRBV7-7; cdr3_nt: TGTGCTAGCAGCTTCGGGGCAGACACTGAAGCTTTCTTT; cdr3_aa: CASSFGADTEAFF
j_call: TRBJ2-1; clone_size: NA; d_call: NA; v_call: TRBV25-1; cdr3_nt: TGTGCCAGCAGTACCGTAACGGGAGATCGGTACAATGAGCAGTTCTTC; cdr3_aa: CASSTVTGDRYNEQFF
j_call: TRBJ2-2; clone_size: once; d_call: NA; v_call: TRBV10-3; cdr3_nt: TGTGCCATCAGTGAGCGCAGCGCGAACACCGGGGAGCTGTTTTTT; cdr3_aa: CAISERSANTGELFF
j_call: TRBJ1-5; clone_size: NA; d_call: NA; v_call: TRBV19; cdr3_nt: TGTGCCAGTAGTTCCCGTTCCGGACAGCTTAATCAGCCCCAGCATTTT; cdr3_aa: CASSSRSGQLNQPQHF
j_call: TRBJ2-2; clone_size: NA; d_call: TRBD2; v_call: TRBV9; cdr3_nt: TGTGCCAGCAGCGTAGATCTAGCGGGGAACACCGGGGAGCTGTTTTTT; cdr3_aa: CASSVDLAGNTGELFF
j_call: TRBJ2-5; clone_size: NA; d_call: TRBD1; v_call: TRBV25-1; cdr3_nt: TGTGCCAGCAGGCAGGGGGCGAGAGAGACCCAGTACTTC; cdr3_aa: CASRQGARETQYF
j_call: TRBJ2-3; clone_size: NA; d_call: NA; v_call: TRBV7-6; cdr3_nt: TGTGCCAGCAGCTTCGGGGGCGCAGATACGCAGTATTTT; cdr3_aa: CASSFGGADTQYF
j_call: TRBJ1-1; clone_size: NA; d_call: TRBD1; v_call: TRBV5-4; cdr3_nt: TGTGCCAGCAGCTTAAGGACGACAGGGGTGGAAGCTTTCTTT; cdr3_aa: CASSLRTTGVEAFF
j_call: TRBJ2-3; clone_size: NA; d_call: NA; v_call: TRBV4-2; cdr3_nt: TGTGCCAGCAGCCAAGATACGGTAGCGGGCACAGATACGCAGTATTTT; cdr3_aa: CASSQDTVAGTDTQYF
j_call: TRBJ2-1; clone_size: NA; d_call: NA; v_call: TRBV5-1; cdr3_nt: TGCGCCAGCAGCTTGGCCGGGGTCAATGAGCAGTTCTTC; cdr3_aa: CASSLAGVNEQFF
j_call: TRBJ1-2; clone_size: NA; d_call: NA; v_call: TRBV30; cdr3_nt: TGTGCCTGGAGTGGGACAAATGATGGCTACACCTTC; cdr3_aa: CAWSGTNDGYTF
j_call: TRBJ2-1; clone_size: once; d_call: NA; v_call: TRBV11-1; cdr3_nt: TGTGCCAGCAGCTTAAAAGGGACCACGCACAATGAGCAGTTCTTC; cdr3_aa: CASSLKGTTHNEQFF
j_call: TRBJ2-5; clone_size: NA; d_call: NA; v_call: TRBV5-1; cdr3_nt: TGCGCCAGCAACCATGGGGATGCGCAACAGACCCAGTACTTC; cdr3_aa: CASNHGDAQQTQYF
j_call: TRBJ2-4; clone_size: once; d_call: NA; v_call: TRBV2; cdr3_nt: TGTGCCAGCAGGCCCCTAAGCGGACCAAACATTCAGTACTTC; cdr3_aa: CASRPLSGPNIQYF
j_call: TRBJ1-5; clone_size: NA; d_call: NA; v_call: TRBV7-2; cdr3_nt: TGTGCCAGCAGCTTAGGCCCTCGAAAAACCGATCAGCCCCAGCATTTT; cdr3_aa: CASSLGPRKTDQPQHF
j_call: TRBJ1-5; clone_size: NA; d_call: NA; v_call: TRBV25-1; cdr3_nt: TGTGCCAGCAGTGAATATGGAGCTCAGCCCCAGCATTTT; cdr3_aa: CASSEYGAQPQHF
j_call: TRBJ1-5; clone_size: NA; d_call: NA; v_call: TRBV11-2; cdr3_nt: TGTGCCAGCAGCCGGACAGGCAATCAGCCCCAGCATTTT; cdr3_aa: CASSRTGNQPQHF
j_call: TRBJ2-3; clone_size: NA; d_call: TRBD2; v_call: TRBV5-1; cdr3_nt: TGCGCCAGCAGCTTCGGGACTAGCGGGAGACAAATCACAGATACGCAGTATTTT; cdr3_aa: CASSFGTSGRQITDTQYF
j_call: TRBJ2-2; clone_size: NA; d_call: NA; v_call: TRBV28; cdr3_nt: TGTGCCCTACTAAATCCACTGAACACCGGGGAGCTGTTTTTT; cdr3_aa: CALLNPLNTGELFF
j_call: TRBJ2-1; clone_size: NA; d_call: NA; v_call: TRBV6-1; cdr3_nt: TGTGCCAGCTCTCTGAATGCAAGATCCTACAATGAGCAGTTCTTC; cdr3_aa: CASSLNARSYNEQFF
j_call: TRBJ2-7; clone_size: NA; d_call: TRBD2; v_call: TRBV7-2; cdr3_nt: TGTGCCAGCAGCCTTCCTCGGACTAGCGGGACCTACTCCGCCTACGAGCAGTACTTC; cdr3_aa: CASSLPRTSGTYSAYEQYF
j_call: TRBJ2-7; clone_size: NA; d_call: NA; v_call: TRBV27; cdr3_nt: TGTGCCAGCAGTTTATTAGGCTTTATGGACTACGAGCAGTACTTC; cdr3_aa: CASSLLGFMDYEQYF
j_call: TRBJ1-2; clone_size: NA; d_call: TRBD1; v_call: TRBV19; cdr3_nt: TGTGCCAGTAGCCAAAGACAGGGTTCGAACTATGGCTACACCTTC; cdr3_aa: CASSQRQGSNYGYTF
j_call: TRBJ1-5; clone_size: NA; d_call: NA; v_call: TRBV27; cdr3_nt: TGTGCCAGCAGTTCTGCAGGTTTCAGCAATCAGCCCCAGCATTTT; cdr3_aa: CASSSAGFSNQPQHF
j_call: TRBJ2-2; clone_size: NA; d_call: NA; v_call: TRBV5-1; cdr3_nt: TGCGCCAGCAGCGTTACCAGGGGAACGAACACCGGGGAGCTGTTTTTT; cdr3_aa: CASSVTRGTNTGELFF
j_call: TRBJ2-3; clone_size: NA; d_call: NA; v_call: TRBV10-3; cdr3_nt: TGTGCCATCAGTGACTTTGGGGGAGCAACAGATACGCAGTATTTT; cdr3_aa: CAISDFGGATDTQYF
j_call: TRBJ2-6; clone_size: NA; d_call: NA; v_call: TRBV27; cdr3_nt: TGTGCCAGCAGAGTTTCAGGGGCCAACGTCCTGACTTTC; cdr3_aa: CASRVSGANVLTF
j_call: TRBJ2-7; clone_size: NA; d_call: TRBD2; v_call: TRBV6-1; cdr3_nt: TGTGCCAGCAGTGAATTAGTAGCGGGAAACAACGAGCAGTACTTC; cdr3_aa: CASSELVAGNNEQYF
j_call: TRBJ2-1; clone_size: NA; d_call: NA; v_call: TRBV2; cdr3_nt: TGTGCCAGCAGAACCGGGACAAGAAATGAGCAGTTCTTC; cdr3_aa: CASRTGTRNEQFF
j_call: TRBJ2-3; clone_size: NA; d_call: NA; v_call: TRBV15; cdr3_nt: TGTGCCACCGGTACAGATACGCAGTATTTT; cdr3_aa: CATGTDTQYF
j_call: TRBJ2-3; clone_size: NA; d_call: TRBD2; v_call: TRBV28; cdr3_nt: TGTGCCAGCGCAGAGCGGGAGTTAAGTTATACGCAGTATTTT; cdr3_aa: CASAERELSYTQYF
j_call: TRBJ1-5; clone_size: NA; d_call: NA; v_call: TRBV6-4; cdr3_nt: TGTGCCAGCAGTGACTCATCTTACCTCAGGCCCCAGCATTTT; cdr3_aa: CASSDSSYLRPQHF
j_call: TRBJ1-1; clone_size: NA; d_call: NA; v_call: TRBV7-8; cdr3_nt: TGTGCCAGCAGCTTAGATAGGGTAGCAAAGGTGAACACTGAAGCTTTCTTT; cdr3_aa: CASSLDRVAKVNTEAFF
j_call: TRBJ2-5; clone_size: NA; d_call: NA; v_call: TRBV15; cdr3_nt: TGTGCCACCAGCAGAGATTTTCAGGGGGAGACCCAGTACTTC; cdr3_aa: CATSRDFQGETQYF
j_call: TRBJ2-1; clone_size: NA; d_call: NA; v_call: TRBV11-2; cdr3_nt: TGTGCCAGCAGCTTAGTCCGGTACTCCTACAATGAGCAGTTCTTC; cdr3_aa: CASSLVRYSYNEQFF